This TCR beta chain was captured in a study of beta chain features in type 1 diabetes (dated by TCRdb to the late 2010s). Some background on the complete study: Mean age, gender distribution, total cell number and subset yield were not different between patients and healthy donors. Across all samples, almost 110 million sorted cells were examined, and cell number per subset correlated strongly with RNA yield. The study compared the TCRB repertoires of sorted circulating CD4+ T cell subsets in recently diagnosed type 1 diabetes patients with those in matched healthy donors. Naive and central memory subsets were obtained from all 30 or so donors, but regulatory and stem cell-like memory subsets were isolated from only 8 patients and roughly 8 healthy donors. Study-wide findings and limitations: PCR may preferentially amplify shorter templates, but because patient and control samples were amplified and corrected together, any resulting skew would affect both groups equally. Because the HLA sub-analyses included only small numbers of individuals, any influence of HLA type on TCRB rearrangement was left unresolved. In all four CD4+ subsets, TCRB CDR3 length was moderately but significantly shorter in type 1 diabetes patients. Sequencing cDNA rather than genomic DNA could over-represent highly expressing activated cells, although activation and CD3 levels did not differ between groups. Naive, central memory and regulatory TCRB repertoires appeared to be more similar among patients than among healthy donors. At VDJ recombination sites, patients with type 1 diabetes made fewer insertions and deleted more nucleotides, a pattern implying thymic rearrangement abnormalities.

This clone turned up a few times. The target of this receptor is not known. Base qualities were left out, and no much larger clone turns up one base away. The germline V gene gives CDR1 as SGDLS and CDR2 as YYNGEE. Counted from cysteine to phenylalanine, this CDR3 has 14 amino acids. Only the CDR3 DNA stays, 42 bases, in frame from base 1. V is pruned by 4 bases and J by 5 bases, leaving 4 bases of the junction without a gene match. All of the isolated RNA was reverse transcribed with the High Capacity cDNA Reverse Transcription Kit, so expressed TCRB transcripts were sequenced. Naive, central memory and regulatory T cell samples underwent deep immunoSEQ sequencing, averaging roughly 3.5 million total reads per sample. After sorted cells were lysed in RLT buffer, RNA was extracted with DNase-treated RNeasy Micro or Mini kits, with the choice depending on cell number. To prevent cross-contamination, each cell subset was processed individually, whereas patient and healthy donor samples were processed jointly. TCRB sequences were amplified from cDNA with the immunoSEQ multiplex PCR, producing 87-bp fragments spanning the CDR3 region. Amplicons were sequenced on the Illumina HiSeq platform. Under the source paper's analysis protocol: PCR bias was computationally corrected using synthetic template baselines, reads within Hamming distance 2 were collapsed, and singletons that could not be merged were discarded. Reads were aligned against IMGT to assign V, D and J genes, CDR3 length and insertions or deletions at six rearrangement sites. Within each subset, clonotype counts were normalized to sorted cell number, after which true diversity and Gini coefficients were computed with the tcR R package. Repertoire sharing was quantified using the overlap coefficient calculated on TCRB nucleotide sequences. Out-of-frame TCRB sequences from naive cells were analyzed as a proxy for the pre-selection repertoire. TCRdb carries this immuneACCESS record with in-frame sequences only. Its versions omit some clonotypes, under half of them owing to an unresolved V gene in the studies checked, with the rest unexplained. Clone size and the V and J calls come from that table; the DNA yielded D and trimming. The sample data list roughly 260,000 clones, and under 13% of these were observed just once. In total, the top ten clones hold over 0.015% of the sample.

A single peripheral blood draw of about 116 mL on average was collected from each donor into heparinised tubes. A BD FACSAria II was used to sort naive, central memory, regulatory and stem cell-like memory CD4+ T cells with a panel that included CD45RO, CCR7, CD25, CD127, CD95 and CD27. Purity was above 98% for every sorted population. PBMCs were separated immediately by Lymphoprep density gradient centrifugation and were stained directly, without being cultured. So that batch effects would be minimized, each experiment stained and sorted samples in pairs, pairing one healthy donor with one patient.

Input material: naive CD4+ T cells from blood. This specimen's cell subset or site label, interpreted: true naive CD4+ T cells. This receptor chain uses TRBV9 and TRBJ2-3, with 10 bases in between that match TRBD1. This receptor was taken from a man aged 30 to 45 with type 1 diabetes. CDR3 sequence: CASSLDRGQDTQYF. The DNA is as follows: TGTGCCAGCAGCCTCGACAGGGGGCAAGATACGCAGTATTTT.